This T cell receptor beta chain came from a study of cytomegalovirus exposure and HLA in healthy donors. It was with 60 Vbeta and 13 Jbeta primers that the PCR ran. Profiling relied on immunoSEQ multiplex PCR, and the TCRdb table lists in-frame clones only, not all of them. The sample yields about 120,000 clones, 65% to 90% seen once. Germline CDR1 and CDR2: SGHTA and FQGNSA. Trimming cost V 1 base and J 1 base, with 8 bases left between them. CDR3 size: 14 residues. The sequence was obtained from a man younger than 45 in good health and CMV-seronegative. The V call is TRBV7-2, the J call TRBJ2-7, with D possibly being TRBD2 (6 bases). Sequencing was carried out using PBMCs. Here the CDR3 reads CASSLGGVSYEQYF. The CDR3 DNA reads TGTGCCAGCAGCTTAGGCGGGGTGTCCTACGAGCAGTACTTC.